Each of the 25 T cell receptor beta chains below was sequenced from the same sample in a study of shared clonotypes between healthy human individuals. Here immunoSEQ multiplex PCR was the method, and the copy in TCRdb shows in-frame clones only, minus some. The sample has under 1 million clones; around 92% are singletons. Positive CCR7 selection of CD45RO-negative cells yielded the naive CD8 cells, and terminally differentiated effector memory CD45RA+ cells were excluded. The sequenced material came from naive CD8+ T cells sorted from blood. These receptor sequences come from a man younger than 40 in good health.

The gene calls are TRBV4-1 and TRBJ1-2, with D possibly TRBD1 on 5 matching bases. Between the trimmed V and J ends, which lost 0 bases and 5 bases, there was a span of 10 bases. This CDR3 has 14 residues. Germline V gene data show CDR1 as MGHRA and CDR2 as YSYEKL. The CDR3 DNA reads TGCGCCAGCAGCCAAGATGCGGGGGGATATGGCTACACCTTC. This encodes CASSQDAGGYGYTF.

This chain joins TRBV10-1 and TRBJ2-1; no clear D gene. The CDR3 length is 14 residues. V lost 0 bases and J lost 3, with 6 bases in between. Germline V gene lookup returns CDR1 WNHNN and CDR2 SYGVQD (reference sequence). In nucleotides, the CDR3 is TGCGCCAGCAGTGAGTCAAAGGGCTACAATGAGCAGTTCTTC. It codes for CASSESKGYNEQFF.

The rearrangement uses TRBV5-1 and TRBJ2-1; D is uncertain. Germline loops: CDR1 SGHRS, CDR2 YFSETQ. This CDR3 comprises 13 residues. V gave up 0 bases and J gave up 9 bases, with 10 bases separating them. In nucleotides, the CDR3 is TGCGCCAGCAGCTTGGGTGCGCTCCGTGAGCAGTTCTTC. This sequence encodes CASSLGALREQFF.

This chain uses TRBV9 with TRBJ2-4; maybe TRBD1 (5 bases). This CDR3 contains 12 residues. CDR1 and CDR2 (germline): SGDLS, YYNGEE. V was clipped by 7 bases and J by 7 bases, with 12 bases between them. Here the CDR3 reads CASSGSSNIQYF. Written as DNA, the CDR3 is TGTGCCAGCTCAGGGTCGTCGAACATTCAGTACTTC.

The V call is TRBV18, the J call TRBJ2-7; 7 bases align to TRBD1. The germline V gene has CDR1 KGHSH and CDR2 LQKENI. The CDR3 runs 14 residues. J gave up 7 bases and V 3 bases, and 9 bases lay outside the gene matches. CDR3 sequence: CASSPGTAGVEQYF. As DNA, the CDR3 is TGTGCCAGCTCACCTGGGACAGCCGGGGTGGAGCAGTACTTC.

The chain has TRBV9 and TRBJ2-7, with no clear D. The germline CDR1 and CDR2 sequences are SGDLS and YYNGEE. The germline V and J ends were trimmed by 2 bases and 6 bases, with 15 bases remaining between them. The CDR3 length is 14 residues. This CDR3 reads CASSVSVGPSEQYF. In DNA, the CDR3 is TGTGCCAGCAGCGTTAGTGTAGGGCCAAGCGAGCAGTACTTC.

V is TRBV27 and J is TRBJ2-3; the match to TRBD2 covers 8 bases. The V and J ends lost 1 base and 2 bases, in that order; junction bases with no gene match: 14. The CDR3 sequence is 19 residues long. CDR1 is MNHEY, CDR2 SMNVEV, per germline (reference sequence). The CDR3 nucleotides are TGTGCCAGCAGTTTATTACTAGCGGACCCCTGGGGGGCCACAGATACGCAGTATTTT. Its translation is CASSLLLADPWGATDTQYF.

The chain combines TRBV27 with TRBJ2-3, with D possibly being TRBD1 (5 bases). The V and J ends lost 5 bases and 8 bases respectively, with 8 bases between them. This CDR3 spans 11 amino acids. Per the germline V gene, CDR1 is MNHEY and CDR2 is SMNVEV (reference sequence). CDR3: CASSQGGTQYF. The CDR3, as DNA: TGTGCCAGCAGTCAGGGTGGTACGCAGTATTTT.

The J gene is TRBJ1-4, the V gene TRBV27, with D possibly TRBD1 on 5 matching bases. Trimming left V 8 bases short and J 3 bases short, with 13 bases between. Germline V lookup: CDR1 MNHEY, CDR2 SMNVEV (reference sequence). The CDR3 is 14 residues long. The CDR3 DNA is TGTGCCAGCTCCTTTGGGGGGGCTAATGAAAAACTGTTTTTT. Protein sequence: CASSFGGANEKLFF.

The CDR3 reads CASSLAGVYGYTF. Here the CDR3 DNA reads TGTGCCAGCAGCCTAGCGGGAGTCTATGGCTACACCTTC. The chain combines TRBV5-4 with TRBJ1-2; D not certain. With 4 bases removed from V and 4 bases from J, the gap between germline ends came to 11 bases. Germline assignment: CDR1 SGHNT and CDR2 YYREEE (reference sequence). The CDR3 sequence is 13 residues long.

The chain links TRBV13 to TRBJ2-6; D uncertain. CDR3 length equals 15 residues. CDR1 is PRHDT, CDR2 FYEKMQ, per germline (reference sequence). V gave up 5 bases and J gave up 4 bases, with 12 bases separating them. CDR3 nucleotide sequence: TGTGCCAGCAGCCCCGGGCCTGTGGGGGCCAACGTCCTGACTTTC. Translated: CASSPGPVGANVLTF.

The CDR3 loop is CASSKPSGWRGGSQYF. DNA for the CDR3: TGTGCCAGCAGCAAACCTAGCGGGTGGCGAGGGGGCTCCCAGTACTTC. The rearrangement uses TRBV7-9 and TRBJ2-5; D is perhaps TRBD2 (8 bases). V lost 5 bases and J lost 9, with 25 bases in between. The CDR3 is 16 amino acids. Per germline, CDR1 SEHNR and CDR2 FQNEAQ (reference sequence).

The chain recombines TRBV30 with TRBJ2-3, with 8 bases identical to TRBD1. This CDR3 contains 15 residues. CDR1 and CDR2 (germline): GTSNPN, SVGIG (reference sequence). V lost 5 bases, J lost 2 bases, and 9 bases stayed unmatched. CDR3 sequence reads: CAWGRGQGLTDTQYF. The CDR3 bases are TGTGCCTGGGGCCGAGGACAGGGCCTCACAGATACGCAGTATTTT.

Worth noting for this clone: Other DNA sequences within the sample encode an identical CDR3. The J gene is TRBJ2-2, the V gene TRBV27; D is uncertain. The V end lost 6 bases, the J end lost 5 bases, and 7 bases lay between the germline ends. Germline CDR1 and CDR2: MNHEY and SMNVEV (reference sequence). CDR3 length: 12 residues. DNA of the CDR3: TGTGCCAGCAGCCCACTTACCGGGGAGCTGTTTTTT. Translated: CASSPLTGELFF.

The genes are TRBV9 and TRBJ2-6, with D maybe TRBD2 (6 bases). Trimming took off 3 bases at V and 0 bases at J, with 7 bases between the two ends. CDR1 and CDR2 (germline): SGDLS, YYNGEE. This CDR3 has 15 residues. The CDR3 DNA follows: TGTGCCAGCAGCGCCGGGAGCTCTGGGGCCAACGTCCTGACTTTC. Its translation is CASSAGSSGANVLTF.

The rearrangement links TRBV7-6 to TRBJ2-1, with TRBD2 matching 11 bases. V shed 4 bases and J 9 bases; nucleotides not matched to a gene: 11. The CDR3 contains 16 residues. Germline V gives CDR1 SGHVS, CDR2 FNYEAQ. In DNA form, the CDR3 reads TGTGCCAGCAGCTCCTTTATAGCGGGAGGGCCTGGTGAGCAGTTCTTC. This gives the protein CASSSFIAGGPGEQFF.

The rearrangement uses TRBV7-6 and TRBJ2-7; possible D gene TRBD2, 5 bases. The germline V gene encodes CDR1 SGHVS and CDR2 FNYEAQ. With 5 bases removed from V and 0 bases from J, the gap between germline ends came to 11 bases. This CDR3 spans 14 amino acids. In DNA, the CDR3 is TGTGCCAGCAGCATGTGGACTCCCTCCTACGAGCAGTACTTC. It encodes CASSMWTPSYEQYF.

The V gene is TRBV11-3, the J gene TRBJ2-1; D remains ambiguous. Germline CDR1 and CDR2: SGHNT and YENEEA. CDR3 size: 13 residues. V was shortened by 1 base and J by 9 bases, with 10 bases between the two germline ends. The chain's CDR3 is CASSLGSSPEQFF. Here the CDR3 DNA reads TGTGCCAGCAGCTTAGGGAGCTCGCCTGAGCAGTTCTTC.

This chain uses TRBV5-4 with TRBJ2-2; TRBD2 aligns across 11 bases. The CDR3 extends over 19 amino acids. CDR1 is SGHNT and CDR2 is YYREEE in the germline V gene (reference sequence). J gave up 4 bases and V 3 bases, and 14 bases lay outside the gene matches. The CDR3 bases are TGTGCCAGCAGCTCCCTCGGGGGAGGGACTAGCGGTGGCACCGGGGAGCTGTTTTTT. Translation: CASSSLGGGTSGGTGELFF. Filled out from reference TRBV5-4 and TRBJ2-2, the complete variable domain reads ETGVTQSPTHLIKTRGQQVTLRCSSQSGHNTVSWYQQALGQGPQFIFQYYREEENGRGNFPPRFSGLQFPNYSSELNVNALELDDSALYLCASSSLGGGTSGGTGELFFGEGSRLTVL.

J is TRBJ1-5 and V is TRBV7-9; tentatively, D is TRBD1 (6 bases). V was cut by 5 bases and J by 3 bases, with 8 bases left in between. CDR1 and CDR2 from the germline V gene are SEHNR and FQNEAQ (reference sequence). The CDR3 length is 13 residues. The CDR3 region has the DNA TGTGCCAGCAGCGGGGACACCAATCAGCCCCAGCATTTT. Its protein product is CASSGDTNQPQHF.

The chain is built from TRBV7-6 and TRBJ2-5, with 7 bases lining up with TRBD1. CDR1 and CDR2 from the germline V gene are SGHVS and FNYEAQ. The V gene end was trimmed by 3 bases and the J gene end by 2 bases; junction bases not matched to a gene: 15. The CDR3 has 18 amino acids. The CDR3 is CASSFTFSGTVIQETQYF. The CDR3 DNA sequence: TGTGCCAGCAGCTTCACCTTCTCCGGGACAGTAATTCAAGAGACCCAGTACTTC.

A word on this clone: Distinct nucleotide sequences in the sample also encode this CDR3. The V gene is TRBV6-6, the J gene TRBJ2-1; no definite D call. The germline V and J ends were trimmed by 0 bases and 4 bases, with 10 bases remaining between them. The CDR3 totals 15 residues. CDR1 and CDR2 from the germline V gene are MNHNY and SVGAGI (reference sequence). The CDR3 region is CASSYSREAYNEQFF. The CDR3 nucleotides are TGTGCCAGCAGTTACTCTCGTGAGGCTTACAATGAGCAGTTCTTC.

The gene calls are TRBV29-1 and TRBJ2-7; 7 nucleotides align to TRBD2. The germline CDR1 and CDR2 sequences are SQVTM and ANQGSEA. The CDR3 is 13 residues long. The V and J ends lost 7 bases and 0 bases, in that order; junction bases with no gene match: 6. This chain's CDR3 is CSAATSSSYEQYF. The CDR3 DNA sequence: TGCAGCGCGGCGACTAGCAGCTCCTACGAGCAGTACTTC.

The CDR3 loop reads CASSLREQQFF. CDR3 coding DNA: TGTGCCAGCAGCTTAAGGGAGCAGCAGTTCTTC. This chain uses TRBV7-9 with TRBJ2-1; weak D call: TRBD2 (5 bases). The CDR3 is 11 amino acids. Germline CDR1 is SEHNR and CDR2 is FQNEAQ (reference sequence). Trimming shortened V by 2 bases and J by 11 bases, and 7 bases separated the two germline ends. Variable domain in full (rest from reference TRBV7-9 and TRBJ2-1): DTGVSQNPRHKITKRGQNVTFRCDPISEHNRLYWYRQTLGQGPEFLTYFQNEAQLEKSRLLSDRFSAERPKGSFSTLEIQRTEQGDSAMYLCASSLREQQFFGPGTRLTVL.

The chain uses TRBV14 and TRBJ2-7, with D maybe TRBD1 (5 bases). Per germline, CDR1 SGHDN and CDR2 FVKESK. V lost 1 base to trimming and J lost 5 bases, with 12 bases between them. The CDR3 length is 14 residues. CDR3 DNA sequence: TGTGCCAGCAGCCAAGGTCCAGGGCGGCACGAGCAGTACTTC. Its translation: CASSQGPGRHEQYF.